This T cell receptor (beta chain) emerged from a study of cytomegalovirus exposure and HLA in healthy donors. Turning to the study itself: Some 85 million unique TCRs, all from HLA-typed donors, were included in an early release of the data. Findings and caveats of the study: Sequence variants that were highly shared formed a cluster that was likely a sequencing artifact. The study flagged roughly 160 TCR beta chains as cytomegalovirus-associated. Being productive about 90% or about 30% of the time was typical of most TCR beta V segments in an earlier analysis.

V lost 1 base to trimming and J lost 4 bases, with 13 bases between them. The CDR3 spans 15 residues. Germline V gene data show CDR1 as MNHNS and CDR2 as SASEGT. A word on this clone: As yet, its antigen is unknown.

The primer mix had 60 Vbeta and 13 Jbeta primers. The table came from immunoSEQ multiplex PCR; TCRdb's copy has only in-frame clones and leaves some out. The data hold tens of thousands of clones, with about 70% observed a single time. This TCR came from a man between 25 and 39 years old in good health and CMV-seronegative. The chain is built from TRBV6-1 and TRBJ2-5; possible D gene TRBD2, 7 bases. The source material was PBMCs. CDR3 residues: CASSEVWGGGETQYF. CDR3 nucleotide sequence: TGTGCCAGCAGTGAAGTGTGGGGGGGCGGAGAGACCCAGTACTTC.